The present T cell receptor beta chain was sequenced within a study of Ad26.COV2.S vaccination and SARS-CoV-2 variants. As for the study in general: Ad26.COV2.S was injected intramuscularly once or twice, 56 days apart.

The sample holds one count of this clone. Its specificity is not known. Study-wide results and caveats: Total T cell responses may have been underestimated by the TCR breadth and depth analyses. With respect to non-spike TCR breadth, vaccine and placebo recipients were similar.

Only in-frame clones appear in the TCRdb table, and some are missing; sequencing was by immunoSEQ multiplex PCR. The sample lists about 350,000 clones, around 90% occurring once. Treatment reported: some 19 received Ad26.COV2.S at low or high dose, single or two shots; roughly 5 received placebo; per-sample allocation not given. Sampling took place 63 days after the first vaccine or placebo injection. SARS-CoV-2 spike from the Wuhan strain was encoded by the vaccine, an Ad26 vector. Germline V gene lookup returns CDR1 GTSNPN and CDR2 SVGIG (reference sequence). CDR3 length equals 12 residues. The V end was cut by 4 bases, the J end by 4 bases, with 10 bases between.

The source was peripheral blood, collected in a trial of Ad26.COV2.S vaccine versus placebo. This chain joins TRBV30 and TRBJ1-2; D is unresolved. This sequence originates from a person aged 18-65 years who received the Ad26.COV2.S COVID-19 vaccine or a placebo. The CDR3 DNA reads TGTGCCTGGACCGCCGGGTCCTATGGCTACACCTTC. Amino acids: CAWTAGSYGYTF.